This section outlines one T cell receptor beta chain sequence together with its context. Its antigen remains unidentified. The sample comes from a study of PD-1 blockade in classical Hodgkin lymphoma. Study-level points and caveats: Whereas CD4+ TCR diversity had risen significantly by C4D1, CD8+ TCR diversity had not. Newly diagnosed patients were reported to start with lower TCR diversity than healthy donors. For complete responders, baseline diversity was comparable to that of newly diagnosed patients.

The protocol was immunoSEQ multiplex PCR, while the TCRdb copy is restricted to in-frame clones and leaves out a portion. The repertoire includes 32,000 or so clones, around nine tenths of them detected once, and 0.25% to 0.3% sits in the top ten. Germline CDR1 is SQVTM and CDR2 is ANQGSEA. V lost 7 bases, J lost 7 bases, and 8 bases lay in between. The CDR3 spans 10 residues. The time point denotes: cycle 4 day 1 (C4D1), after less than 7 weeks of nivolumab. Relapses following autologous stem cell transplantation were seen in all patients, with brentuximab vedotin exposure varying. Negative selection with magnetic separation was used to purify CD4+ T cells from thawed PBMCs. Best responses included complete response and partial response; otherwise, the best response was progressive disease.

This chain joins TRBV29-1 and TRBJ2-1; no clear D gene. The specimen was CD4+ T cells from blood, collected before the fourth cycle of nivolumab. The source of this sequence is a human donor with classical Hodgkin lymphoma. The CDR3 spells CSGELNEQFF. CDR3 in DNA: TGCAGCGGTGAGTTGAATGAGCAGTTCTTC.